The source of this TCR beta chain is a study of T cells in women clearing cervical HPV infection. Background on the study: Controls gave blood once infection was undetectable; cases at lesion identification.

HPV was found by MY09/MY11 PCR and dot-blot genotyping. Study-wide results and caveats: Combining TCR richness with V gene abundances gave approximately 0.84 AUC.

Generated by immunoSEQ multiplex PCR, the TCRdb table keeps only in-frame clones and is missing some. Its clone listing holds around 31,000 clones. Details on this clone: Its matching antigen is unknown. The read is 3 residues too short to cover the CDR3 end, so that end is filled in from the germline J gene.

Germline V gene data show CDR1 as WSHSY and CDR2 as SAAADI. The CDR3 totals 15 residues. The TCR originated in a woman aged 18-70 years with a cervical HPV16 infection that either progressed to CIN3+ or cleared (not recorded which). The genes are TRBV10-2 and TRBJ1-2, with D hard to call. Input material: blood buffy coat. CDR3 loop: CASKANNVGTDTYTF. Incomplete CDR3 DNA: TGCGCCAGCAAGGCTAACAATGTGGGCACAGATACC.